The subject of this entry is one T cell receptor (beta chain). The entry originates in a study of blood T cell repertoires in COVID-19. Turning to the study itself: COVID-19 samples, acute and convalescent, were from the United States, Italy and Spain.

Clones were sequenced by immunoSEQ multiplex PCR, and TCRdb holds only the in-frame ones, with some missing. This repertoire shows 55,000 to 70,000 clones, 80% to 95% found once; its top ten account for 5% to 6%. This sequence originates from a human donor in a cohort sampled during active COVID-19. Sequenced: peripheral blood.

The CDR3 DNA reads TGTGCCAGCGCTGGACTAGCGGGAGCTGAGCAGTTCTTC. Its translation: CASAGLAGAEQFF. The chain links TRBV7-3 to TRBJ2-1; 13 bases are a match to TRBD2. Germline values: CDR1 SGHTA, CDR2 FQGTGA. The CDR3 totals 13 residues. V lost 8 bases, J lost 9 bases, and 4 bases stayed unmatched. Full variable domain (remainder filled in from reference TRBV7-3 and TRBJ2-1): GAGVSQTPSNKVTEKGKYVELRCDPISGHTALYWYRQSLGQGPEFLIYFQGTGAADDSGLPNDRFFAVRPEGSVSTLKIQRTERGDSAVYLCASAGLAGAEQFFGPGTRLTVL.